These 3 T cell receptor beta chains were all obtained from the same sample, sequenced in a study of identical twins. TCRdb fed the 5' RACE reads into MiXCR, producing one record per CDR3 protein. The data contain 1.5 million to 2 million distinct CDR3 sequences, around 33% of them seen just once; the ten biggest clones take up 0.25% to 0.3%. The sequenced sample consisted of cord blood. Receptor source: a newborn girl in good health.

This clonotype was recorded once. V is TRBV7-2 and J is TRBJ1-2; D call uncertain. Germline V gives CDR1 SGHTA, CDR2 FQGNSA. CDR3 length equals 13 residues. V lost 5 bases and J lost 1, with 8 bases in between. For the CDR3, the DNA is TGTGCCAGCAGCGTATTAGATAACTATGGCTACACCTTC. Translation: CASSVLDNYGYTF.

J is TRBJ2-7 and V is TRBV5-1; possible D gene TRBD1, 6 bases. CDR3 length: 15 residues. Germline V gene sequence: CDR1 SGHRS, CDR2 YFSETQ. The V end lost 4 bases, the J end lost 2 bases, and 16 bases lay between the germline ends. CDR3 sequence reads: CASSPGAGRAYEQYF. The DNA for the CDR3 is TGCGCCAGCAGCCCAGGGGCAGGCCGCGCCTACGAGCAGTACTTC.

The V call is TRBV4-2, the J call TRBJ2-1, with a weak D call TRBD2 (5 bases). This CDR3 is built from 16 residues. Trimming took 5 bases from V and 0 from J, leaving 14 bases between them. Germline V gene data show CDR1 as LGHNA and CDR2 as YNFKEQ. CDR3 nucleotides: TGTGCCAGCAGCACTCTCGGGGTCCGCTCCTACAATGAGCAGTTCTTC. Translation: CASSTLGVRSYNEQFF.